These 13 T cell receptor beta chains were sequenced from one sample in a study of T cell responses to AZD1222 COVID-19 vaccine. Sequencing used immunoSEQ multiplex PCR; TCRdb keeps in-frame clones, though not all of them. Among 150,000 to 180,000 clones listed, around nine tenths were seen once. The specimen comprised peripheral blood, sampled after recovery from COVID-19. These receptors all come from an adult who had recovered from COVID-19.

V and J are TRBV19 and TRBJ2-7; 9 bases map to TRBD1. The V gene's germline CDR1 is LNHDA and CDR2 SQIVND (reference sequence). The V and J ends lost 5 bases and 2 bases, in that order; junction bases with no gene match: 7. The CDR3 totals 15 residues. CDR3 in amino acids: CASSLSGTGTYEQYF. The CDR3 nucleotides are TGTGCCAGTAGTCTCTCCGGGACAGGGACCTACGAGCAGTACTTC.

V and J are TRBV18 and TRBJ1-5, with 10 bases fitting TRBD1. Germline values: CDR1 KGHSH, CDR2 LQKENI. The V and J ends lost 3 bases and 7 bases, in that order; junction bases with no gene match: 9. The CDR3 has 16 amino acids. CDR3 in DNA: TGTGCCAGCTCACCTCGACAGGGGGCAGCGGGACAGCCCCAGCATTTT. Translating gives CASSPRQGAAGQPQHF.

V gene TRBV2 combines with J gene TRBJ1-4; D is uncertain. Trimming stripped 8 bases from V and 0 bases from J, with 16 bases between. CDR3 size: 16 residues. The germline V gene encodes CDR1 SNHLY and CDR2 FYNNEI. The CDR3 coding sequence is TGTGCCAGCCCACCTCCCTGGCCCGCAACTAATGAAAAACTGTTTTTT. It translates to CASPPPWPATNEKLFF.

V and J are TRBV6-2 or TRBV6-3 and TRBJ2-4; 9 positions agree with TRBD1. Germline CDR1 and CDR2: MNHEY and SVGEGT. The V segment lost 2 bases and the J segment 6 bases; nucleotides outside the gene matches: 14. This CDR3 comprises 18 residues. The chain's CDR3 is CASSYPRQGGNRRNIQYF. The CDR3 DNA follows: TGTGCCAGCAGTTACCCACGACAGGGGGGCAACCGCAGAAACATTCAGTACTTC.

The chain joins TRBV28 to TRBJ2-7, with TRBD1 matching 11 bases. V trimming: 5 bases; J trimming: 6 bases; junction bases outside the gene matches: 9. Germline V gene data show CDR1 as MDHEN and CDR2 as SYDVKM. The length of the CDR3 is 15 residues. Written as DNA, the CDR3 is TGTGCCAGCAGTAACTCAGGACAGGGGGCCGGCGAGCAGTACTTC. This encodes CASSNSGQGAGEQYF.

V is TRBV5-1 and J is TRBJ2-3; 8 positions agree with TRBD2. V shed 0 bases, J shed 5 bases, and the junction held 11 bases outside the gene matches. Germline V gene lookup returns CDR1 SGHRS and CDR2 YFSETQ. The length of the CDR3 is 17 residues. CDR3 bases: TGCGCCAGCAGCTTGGCCGGCACTAGCGGTGGGGGAGATACGCAGTATTTT. Translating gives CASSLAGTSGGGDTQYF.

The V and J genes are TRBV5-1 and TRBJ2-3; 12 nucleotides match TRBD2. The ends lost 1 base at V and 2 bases at J; junction bases unmatched: 11. Germline values: CDR1 SGHRS, CDR2 YFSETQ. The CDR3 totals 19 residues. The CDR3 DNA reads TGCGCCAGCAGCTTGTTCCTAGCGGGGGGGGCGAGAGTCACAGATACGCAGTATTTT. Its protein is CASSLFLAGGARVTDTQYF.

The CDR3 DNA follows: TGTGCCAGCTCACCAACTAGCGGGAGCGTCTACGAGCAGTACTTC. This sequence encodes CASSPTSGSVYEQYF. J is TRBJ2-7 and V is TRBV18; 11 positions agree with TRBD2. Trimming took 2 bases from V and 3 from J; bases not matched to a gene: 3. From germline, CDR1 is KGHSH and CDR2 LQKENI. The CDR3 extends over 15 amino acids.

This rearrangement joins TRBV7-9 to TRBJ1-5; a weak D match, TRBD1 (5 bases). Germline V gene sequence: CDR1 SEHNR, CDR2 FQNEAQ (reference sequence). This CDR3 has 15 amino acids. V was pared by 6 bases and J by 2 bases, with 14 bases between. CDR3 sequence: CASSFDSVGNQPQHF. The CDR3 coding sequence is TGTGCCAGCAGTTTCGACAGTGTGGGCAATCAGCCCCAGCATTTT.

The chain carries TRBV9 and TRBJ2-2; tentative D call: TRBD1 (6 bases). The CDR3 consists of 15 residues. In germline, CDR1 is SGDLS, CDR2 YYNGEE. V was shortened by 6 bases and J by 0 bases, with 12 bases between the two germline ends. CDR3 nucleotide sequence: TGTGCCAGCACCAAGGGGGACCCGAACACCGGGGAGCTGTTTTTT. It encodes CASTKGDPNTGELFF.

This chain connects TRBV7-6 to TRBJ2-2; 8 positions agree with TRBD2. The CDR3 covers 17 residues. Germline assignment: CDR1 SGHVS and CDR2 FNYEAQ. J gave up 1 base and V 5 bases, and 9 bases lay outside the gene matches. CDR3 residues: CASSLQGSGGNTGELFF. The CDR3 DNA is TGTGCCAGCAGCCTACAAGGAAGCGGGGGGAACACCGGGGAGCTGTTTTTT.

V gene TRBV7-8 combines with J gene TRBJ2-7; the D gene is possibly TRBD1 (6 bases). The germline V gene has CDR1 SGHVS and CDR2 FQNEAQ. The CDR3 is 14 residues long. Trimming took 0 bases from V and 3 from J, leaving 9 bases between them. In DNA form, the CDR3 reads TGTGCCAGCAGCTTAGCACTACAGGGCTACGAGCAGTACTTC. Translation: CASSLALQGYEQYF. Drawing the rest from reference TRBV7-8 and TRBJ2-7, the complete variable domain is GAGVSQSPRYKVAKRGQDVALRCDPISGHVSLFWYQQALGQGPEFLTYFQNEAQLDKSGLPSDRFFAERPEGSVSTLKIQRTQQEDSAVYLCASSLALQGYEQYFGPGTRLTVT.

This clone was recorded once. This chain uses TRBV21-1 with TRBJ2-5; no check of the table's D call, TRBD1, against the DNA was made. TRBV21-1 represents a pseudogene. The CDR3 has 15 amino acids. The DNA of the CDR3 is TGTGCCAGCAGCCCGCATCCCAGGGGGCAAGAGACCCAGTACTTC. Encoded protein: CASSPHPRGQETQYF.